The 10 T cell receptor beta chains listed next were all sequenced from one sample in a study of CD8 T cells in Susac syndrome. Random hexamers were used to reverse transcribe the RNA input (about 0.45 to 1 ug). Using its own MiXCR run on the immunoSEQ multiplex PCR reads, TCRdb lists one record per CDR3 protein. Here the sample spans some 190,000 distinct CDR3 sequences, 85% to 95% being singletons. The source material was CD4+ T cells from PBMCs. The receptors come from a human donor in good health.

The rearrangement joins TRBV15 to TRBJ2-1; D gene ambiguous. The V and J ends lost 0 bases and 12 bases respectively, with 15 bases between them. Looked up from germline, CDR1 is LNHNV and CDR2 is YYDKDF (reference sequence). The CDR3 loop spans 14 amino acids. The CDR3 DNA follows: TGTGCCACCAGCAGAGATCTGGCCAACGGTGCGCAGTTCTTC. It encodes CATSRDLANGAQFF.

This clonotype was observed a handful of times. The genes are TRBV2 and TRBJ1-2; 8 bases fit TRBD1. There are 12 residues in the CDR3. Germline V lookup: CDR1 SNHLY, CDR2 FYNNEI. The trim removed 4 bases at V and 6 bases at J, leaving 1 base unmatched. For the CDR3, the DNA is TGTGCCAGCAGTGCGACAGGGGATGGCTACACCTTC. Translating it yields CASSATGDGYTF.

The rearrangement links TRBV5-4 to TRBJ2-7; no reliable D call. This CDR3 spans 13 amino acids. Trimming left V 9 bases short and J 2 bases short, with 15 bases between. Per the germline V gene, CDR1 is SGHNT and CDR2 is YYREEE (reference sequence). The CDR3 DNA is TGTGCCACTAGGGTTCACACAACCTACGAGCAGTACTTC. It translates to CATRVHTTYEQYF.

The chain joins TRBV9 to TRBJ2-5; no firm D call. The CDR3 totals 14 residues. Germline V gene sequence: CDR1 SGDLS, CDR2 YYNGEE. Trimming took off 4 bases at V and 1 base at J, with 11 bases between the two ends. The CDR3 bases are TGTGCCAGCAGCCCGAAGATCAGCCAAGAGACCCAGTACTTC. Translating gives CASSPKISQETQYF.

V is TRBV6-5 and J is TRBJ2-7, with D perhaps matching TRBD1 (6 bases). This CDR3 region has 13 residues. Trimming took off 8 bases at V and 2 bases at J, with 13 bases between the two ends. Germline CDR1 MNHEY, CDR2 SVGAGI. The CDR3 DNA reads TGTGCCAGCTCGTCAGGACAGACCTACGAGCAGTACTTC. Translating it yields CASSSGQTYEQYF.

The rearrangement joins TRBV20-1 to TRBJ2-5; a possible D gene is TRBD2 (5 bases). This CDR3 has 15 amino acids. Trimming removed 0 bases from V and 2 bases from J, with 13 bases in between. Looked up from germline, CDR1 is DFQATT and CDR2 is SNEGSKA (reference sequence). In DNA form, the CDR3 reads TGCAGTGCTAGAGATGCTGGAGCGGAACAAGAGACCCAGTACTTC. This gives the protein CSARDAGAEQETQYF.

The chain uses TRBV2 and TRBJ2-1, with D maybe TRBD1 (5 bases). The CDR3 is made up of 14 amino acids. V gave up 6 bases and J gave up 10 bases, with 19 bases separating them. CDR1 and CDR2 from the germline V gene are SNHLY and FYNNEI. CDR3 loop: CASSEIRAGPEQFF. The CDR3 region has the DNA TGTGCCAGCAGCGAGATCAGGGCCGGCCCGGAGCAGTTCTTC.

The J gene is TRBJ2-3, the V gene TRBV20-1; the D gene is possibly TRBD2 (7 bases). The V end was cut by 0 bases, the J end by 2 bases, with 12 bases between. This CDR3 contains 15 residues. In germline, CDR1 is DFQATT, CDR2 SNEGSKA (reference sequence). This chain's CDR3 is CSARDVGGATDTQYF. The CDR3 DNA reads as TGCAGTGCTAGAGATGTTGGGGGGGCCACAGATACGCAGTATTTT.

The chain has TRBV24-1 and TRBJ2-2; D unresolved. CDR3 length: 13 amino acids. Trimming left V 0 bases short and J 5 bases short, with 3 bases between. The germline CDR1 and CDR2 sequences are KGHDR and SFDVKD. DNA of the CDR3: TGTGCCACCAGTGATTTGTCGACCGGGGAGCTGTTTTTT. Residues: CATSDLSTGELFF.

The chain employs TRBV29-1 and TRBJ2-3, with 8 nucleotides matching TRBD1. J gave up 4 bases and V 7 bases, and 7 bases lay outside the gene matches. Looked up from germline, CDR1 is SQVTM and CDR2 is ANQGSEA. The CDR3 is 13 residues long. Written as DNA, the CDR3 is TGCAGCGCTTCACAGGGGGTAGCAGATACGCAGTATTTT. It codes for CSASQGVADTQYF.